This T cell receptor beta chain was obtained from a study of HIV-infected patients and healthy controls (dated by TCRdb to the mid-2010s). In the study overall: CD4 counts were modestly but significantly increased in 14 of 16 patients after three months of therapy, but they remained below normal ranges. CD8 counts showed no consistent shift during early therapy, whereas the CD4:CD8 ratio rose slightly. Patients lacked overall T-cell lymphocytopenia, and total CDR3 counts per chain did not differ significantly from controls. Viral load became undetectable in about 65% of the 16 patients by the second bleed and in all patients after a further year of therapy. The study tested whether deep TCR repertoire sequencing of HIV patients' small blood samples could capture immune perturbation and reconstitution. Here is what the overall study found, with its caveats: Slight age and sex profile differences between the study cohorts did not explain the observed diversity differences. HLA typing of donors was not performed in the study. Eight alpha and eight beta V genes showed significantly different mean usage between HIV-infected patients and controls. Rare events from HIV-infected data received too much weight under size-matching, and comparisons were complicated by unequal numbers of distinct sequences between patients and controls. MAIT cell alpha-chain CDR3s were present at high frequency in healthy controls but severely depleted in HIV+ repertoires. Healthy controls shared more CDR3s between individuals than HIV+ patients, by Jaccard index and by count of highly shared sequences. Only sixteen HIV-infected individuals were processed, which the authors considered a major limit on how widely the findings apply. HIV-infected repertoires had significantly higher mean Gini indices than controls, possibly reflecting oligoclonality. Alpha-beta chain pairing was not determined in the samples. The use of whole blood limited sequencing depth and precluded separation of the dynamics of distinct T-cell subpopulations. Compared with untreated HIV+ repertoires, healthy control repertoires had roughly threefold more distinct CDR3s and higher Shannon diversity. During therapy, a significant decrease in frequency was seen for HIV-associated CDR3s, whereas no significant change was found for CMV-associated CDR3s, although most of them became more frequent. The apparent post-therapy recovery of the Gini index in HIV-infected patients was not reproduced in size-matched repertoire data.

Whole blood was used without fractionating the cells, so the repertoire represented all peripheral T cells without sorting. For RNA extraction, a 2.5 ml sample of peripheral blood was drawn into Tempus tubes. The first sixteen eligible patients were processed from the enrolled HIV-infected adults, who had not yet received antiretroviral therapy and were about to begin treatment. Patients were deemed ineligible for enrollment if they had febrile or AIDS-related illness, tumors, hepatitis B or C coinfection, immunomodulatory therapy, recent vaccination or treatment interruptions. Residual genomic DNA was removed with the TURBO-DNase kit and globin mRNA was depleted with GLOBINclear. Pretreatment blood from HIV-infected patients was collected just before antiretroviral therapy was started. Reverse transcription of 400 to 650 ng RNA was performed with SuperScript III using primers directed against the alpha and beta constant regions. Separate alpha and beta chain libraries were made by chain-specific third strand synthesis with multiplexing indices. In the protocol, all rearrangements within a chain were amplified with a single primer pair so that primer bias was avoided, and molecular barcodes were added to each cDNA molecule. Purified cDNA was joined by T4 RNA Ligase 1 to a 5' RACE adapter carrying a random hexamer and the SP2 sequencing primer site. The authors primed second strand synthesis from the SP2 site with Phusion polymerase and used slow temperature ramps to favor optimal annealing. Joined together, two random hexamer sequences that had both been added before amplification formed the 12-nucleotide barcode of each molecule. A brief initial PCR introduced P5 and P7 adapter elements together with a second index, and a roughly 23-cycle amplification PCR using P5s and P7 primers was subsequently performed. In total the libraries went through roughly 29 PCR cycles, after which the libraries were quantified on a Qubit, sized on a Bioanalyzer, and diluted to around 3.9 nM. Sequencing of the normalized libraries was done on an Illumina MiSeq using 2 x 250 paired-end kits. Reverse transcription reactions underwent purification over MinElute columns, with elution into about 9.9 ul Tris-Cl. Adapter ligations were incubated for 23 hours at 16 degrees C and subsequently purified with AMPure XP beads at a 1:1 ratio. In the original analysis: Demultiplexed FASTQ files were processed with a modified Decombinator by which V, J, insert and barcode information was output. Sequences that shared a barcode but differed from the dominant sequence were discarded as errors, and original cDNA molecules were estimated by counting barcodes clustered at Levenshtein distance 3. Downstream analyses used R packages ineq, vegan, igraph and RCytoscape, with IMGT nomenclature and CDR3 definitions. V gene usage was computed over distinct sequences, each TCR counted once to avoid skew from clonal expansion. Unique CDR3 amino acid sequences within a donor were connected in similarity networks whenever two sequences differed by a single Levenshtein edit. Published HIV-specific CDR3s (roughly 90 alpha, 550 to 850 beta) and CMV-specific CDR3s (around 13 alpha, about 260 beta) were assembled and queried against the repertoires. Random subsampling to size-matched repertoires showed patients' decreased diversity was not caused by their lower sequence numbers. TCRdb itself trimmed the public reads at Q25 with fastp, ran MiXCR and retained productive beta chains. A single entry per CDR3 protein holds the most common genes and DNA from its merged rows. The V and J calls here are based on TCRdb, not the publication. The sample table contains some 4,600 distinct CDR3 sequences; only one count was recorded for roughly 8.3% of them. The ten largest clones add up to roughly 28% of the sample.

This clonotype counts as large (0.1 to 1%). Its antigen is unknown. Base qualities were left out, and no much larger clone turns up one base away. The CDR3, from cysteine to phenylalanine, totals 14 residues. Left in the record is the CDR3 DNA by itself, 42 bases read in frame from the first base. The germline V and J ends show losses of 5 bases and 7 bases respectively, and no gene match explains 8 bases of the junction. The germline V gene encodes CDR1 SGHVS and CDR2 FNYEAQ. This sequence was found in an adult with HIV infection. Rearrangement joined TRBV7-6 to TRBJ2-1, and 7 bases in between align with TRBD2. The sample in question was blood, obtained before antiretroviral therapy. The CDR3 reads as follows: CASSPGGGWNEQFF. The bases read TGTGCCAGCAGCCCAGGCGGGGGTTGGAATGAGCAGTTCTTC.